The present T cell receptor beta chain was sequenced within a study of T cells in tuberculosis. Study details: T cells were selected with CD1B tetramers loaded with glucose monomycolate. This South African cohort compared adolescents with or without latent tuberculosis against adults with active tuberculosis.

With V trimmed by 8 bases and J by 0 bases, 4 bases remained unmatched. The CDR3 is made up of 15 amino acids. Germline V gene data show CDR1 as MNHEY and CDR2 as SVGAGI. Study-wide results and caveats: Shorter CDR3-alpha in active tuberculosis partly drove smaller distances. Active tuberculosis alpha repertoires lay closer to GMM-specific TCRs than controls'.

Sequencing used immunoSEQ multiplex PCR; TCRdb keeps in-frame clones, though not all of them. The data contain about 22,000 clones, under 85% of them singletons. Time point noted: new active TB diagnosis, blood taken before or within 7 days of starting treatment. About this clone itself: The antigen is not known.

Source: PBMCs, taken at tuberculosis diagnosis. V is TRBV6-5 and J is TRBJ1-5, with 10 bases identical to TRBD1. This receptor was identified in an adult with tuberculosis. This CDR3 is CASGQGGNSNQPQHF. The CDR3 DNA reads TGTGCCAGCGGACAGGGGGGGAATAGCAATCAGCCCCAGCATTTT.